The 8 T cell receptor beta chains in this list originate from one sample, sequenced in a study of blood T cell repertoires in COVID-19. This table comes from immunoSEQ multiplex PCR, and its TCRdb copy is limited to in-frame clones, with some not included. The sample includes approximately 220,000 clones, around 85% seen only once; the top ten take approximately 19%. Sequencing used PBMCs or T cells enriched from blood (not recorded which). The receptors were sampled from a middle-aged man who had recovered from COVID-19.

The chain's CDR3 is CASSPSGGLNTEAFF. The CDR3 region has the DNA TGTGCCAGCAGCCCCTCAGGGGGGTTGAACACTGAAGCTTTCTTT. The chain is built from TRBV16 and TRBJ1-1; 7 bases are shared with TRBD1. There are 15 residues in the CDR3. CDR1 and CDR2 (germline): KGHSY, FQNENV. V trimming: 4 bases; J trimming: 0 bases; junction bases outside the gene matches: 5.

The chain employs TRBV4-2 and TRBJ1-4; TRBD1 is a possible D gene (6 bases). This CDR3 region has 14 residues. The V gene's germline CDR1 is LGHNA and CDR2 YNFKEQ. Trimming removed 2 bases from V and 10 bases from J, with 14 bases in between. The CDR3 region is CASSQRDTGIKLFF. DNA for the CDR3: TGTGCCAGCAGCCAACGGGACACCGGAATAAAACTGTTTTTT.

This clone was recorded a few times. This rearrangement joins TRBV6-8 to TRBJ2-3; 9 nucleotides line up with TRBD2. The V and J ends lost 3 bases and 4 bases, in that order; junction bases with no gene match: 11. This CDR3 spans 17 amino acids. Per germline, CDR1 MNHGY and CDR2 SAAAGT. CDR3 in amino acids: CASSYGDSGSWADTQYF. In nucleotides, the CDR3 is TGTGCCAGCAGTTATGGGGATAGCGGGAGTTGGGCAGATACGCAGTATTTT.

The rearrangement links TRBV19 to TRBJ1-5; TRBD1 might be the D (6 bases). The CDR3 sequence is 15 residues long. Trimming removed 2 bases from V and 5 bases from J, with 13 bases in between. CDR1 is LNHDA, CDR2 SQIVND, per germline (reference sequence). CDR3 sequence reads: CASSIKQGWDQPQHF. In DNA form, the CDR3 reads TGTGCCAGTAGTATAAAACAGGGTTGGGATCAGCCCCAGCATTTT. The variable domain in full, with the rest retrieved from reference TRBV19 and TRBJ1-5, is DGGITQSPKYLFRKEGQNVTLSCEQNLNHDAMYWYRQDPGQGLRLIYYSQIVNDFQKGDIAEGYSVSREKKESFPLTVTSAQKNPTAFYLCASSIKQGWDQPQHFGDGTRLSIL.

The chain links TRBV5-1 to TRBJ2-3, with TRBD2 matching 12 bases. CDR1 and CDR2 (germline): SGHRS, YFSETQ. V lost 0 bases, J lost 4 bases, and 6 bases stayed unmatched. The CDR3 spans 17 residues. The DNA for the CDR3 is TGCGCCAGCAGCTTGGCTCCGACTAGCGGGAGCTCAGATACGCAGTATTTT. Its protein product is CASSLAPTSGSSDTQYF.

V usage is TRBV9 and J usage is TRBJ1-2, with TRBD1 as a possible D gene (5 bases). Germline assignment: CDR1 SGDLS and CDR2 YYNGEE. The CDR3 loop spans 15 amino acids. Trimming left V 4 bases short and J 3 bases short, with 16 bases between. The CDR3 protein is CASSPRWGDDYGYTF. For the CDR3, the DNA is TGTGCCAGCAGCCCCCGCTGGGGGGACGACTATGGCTACACCTTC.

This chain connects TRBV7-9 to TRBJ2-3; TRBD2 is a possible D gene (5 bases). There are 14 residues in the CDR3. The V gene's germline CDR1 is SEHNR and CDR2 FQNEAQ (reference sequence). Trimming took 1 base from V and 2 from J, leaving 7 bases between them. In DNA, the CDR3 is TGTGCCAGCAGCTTAGGGGGAGTCACAGATACGCAGTATTTT. This encodes CASSLGGVTDTQYF.

V usage is TRBV15 and J usage is TRBJ1-2; D might be TRBD1 (6 bases). CDR1 and CDR2 from the germline V gene are LNHNV and YYDKDF (reference sequence). CDR3 length: 13 residues. Trimming left V 0 bases short and J 6 bases short, with 8 bases between. CDR3: CATSREQGHGYTF. DNA for the CDR3: TGTGCCACCAGCAGAGAACAGGGTCATGGCTACACCTTC.